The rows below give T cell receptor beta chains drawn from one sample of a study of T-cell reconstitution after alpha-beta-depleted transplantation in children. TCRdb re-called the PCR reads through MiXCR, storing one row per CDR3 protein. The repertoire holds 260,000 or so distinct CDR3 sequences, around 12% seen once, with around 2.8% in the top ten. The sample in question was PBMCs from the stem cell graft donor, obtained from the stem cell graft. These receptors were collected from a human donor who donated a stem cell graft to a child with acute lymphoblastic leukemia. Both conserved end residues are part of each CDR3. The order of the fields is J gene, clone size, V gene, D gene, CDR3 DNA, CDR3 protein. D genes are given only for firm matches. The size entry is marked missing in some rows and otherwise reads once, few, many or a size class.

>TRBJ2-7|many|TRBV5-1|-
TGCGCCAGCAGCCACTTTTCGGGCGAGTCCTACGAGCAGTACTTC
CASSHFSGESYEQYF
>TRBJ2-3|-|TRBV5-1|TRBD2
TGCGCCAGCAGCGTGACTCCCGGGACTAGCGGGAGAGATACGCAGTATTTT
CASSVTPGTSGRDTQYF
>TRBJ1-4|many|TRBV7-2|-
TGTGCCAGCAGCTTCGGGAGCGAAAAACTGTTTTTT
CASSFGSEKLFF
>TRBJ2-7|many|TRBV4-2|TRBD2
TGTGCCAGCAGCCAGAGATTCGGGACTAGCGGGAGCGAGCAGTACTTC
CASSQRFGTSGSEQYF
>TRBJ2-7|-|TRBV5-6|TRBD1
TGTGCCAGCAGGGGACAGGGGGGCTACGAGCAGTACTTC
CASRGQGGYEQYF
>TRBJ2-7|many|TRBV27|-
TGTGCCAGCAGTTCCCGTAAAGGGATCTCCTACGAGCAGTACTTC
CASSSRKGISYEQYF
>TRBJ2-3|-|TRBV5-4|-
TGTGCCAGCCGAAGGAGAGATAGCACAGATACGCAGTATTTT
CASRRRDSTDTQYF
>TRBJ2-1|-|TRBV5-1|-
TGCGCCAGCGGTTTCCTGACCCCTGAGCAGTTCTTC
CASGFLTPEQFF
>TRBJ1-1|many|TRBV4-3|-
TGCGCCAGCAGCCTAGGGACGGGGATGAACACTGAAGCTTTCTTT
CASSLGTGMNTEAFF
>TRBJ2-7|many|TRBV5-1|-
TGCGCCAGCAGCTCCCCCGGGACGGCGACCTACGAGCAGTACTTC
CASSSPGTATYEQYF
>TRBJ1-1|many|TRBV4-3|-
TGCGCCAGCAGCCGTCTCTGGGGAGCCCTGAATACTGAAGCTTTCTTT
CASSRLWGALNTEAFF
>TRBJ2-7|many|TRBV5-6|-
TGTGCCAGCAGCTTACGGGAAGCCAACGAGCAGTACTTC
CASSLREANEQYF
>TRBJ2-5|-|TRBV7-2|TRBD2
TGTGCCAGCAGCTTAATTGCTAGCGGGGGGGCCAGGGGGACCCAGTACTTC
CASSLIASGGARGTQYF
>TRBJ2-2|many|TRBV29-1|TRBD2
TGCAGCGTTGAAAGGACTAGCGGGTGGGGGTACACCGGGGAGCTGTTTTTT
CSVERTSGWGYTGELFF
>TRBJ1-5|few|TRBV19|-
TGTGCCAGTAGTATTGGGGAGGGCAATCAGCCCCAGCATTTT
CASSIGEGNQPQHF
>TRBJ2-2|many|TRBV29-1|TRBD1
TGCAGCGTTGACAGGGGGTCGAACACCGGGGAGCTGTTTTTT
CSVDRGSNTGELFF
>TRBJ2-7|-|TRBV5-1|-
TGCGCCAGCAGATCGGGCGGCAGCTCCTACGAGCAGTACTTC
CASRSGGSSYEQYF
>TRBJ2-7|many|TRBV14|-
TGTGCCAGCAGCCAACTCGAGTCCTACGAGCAGTACTTC
CASSQLESYEQYF
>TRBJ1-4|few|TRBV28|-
TGTGCCAGCAGGGCTCCCCTGCCGTTTTTGAGGGATGAAAAACTGTTTTTT
CASRAPLPFLRDEKLFF
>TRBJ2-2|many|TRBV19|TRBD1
TGTGCCAGTAGTGTCCGGACAGGGGGTGGCGGGGAGCTGTTTTTT
CASSVRTGGGGELFF
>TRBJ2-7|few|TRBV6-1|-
TGTGCCAGCAGTCGCGTGGGGGCCCGACCCTACGAGCAGTACTTC
CASSRVGARPYEQYF
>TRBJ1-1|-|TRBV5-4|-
TGTGCCAGCAGCATTGGGTATGGGCCTGGGGCTGAAGCTTTCTTT
CASSIGYGPGAEAFF
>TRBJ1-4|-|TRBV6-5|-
TGTGCCAGCAGTTCCCCGCGCAGCGGGCGGGATAATGAAAAACTGTTTTTT
CASSSPRSGRDNEKLFF
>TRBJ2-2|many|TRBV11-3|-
TGTGCCAGCAGCTCTCAAACCGGGGAGCTGTTTTTT
CASSSQTGELFF
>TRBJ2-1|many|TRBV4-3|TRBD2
TGCGCCAGCAGCCAAGGTGTAGCGGGGGGGCATCGGTTCTTC
CASSQGVAGGHRFF
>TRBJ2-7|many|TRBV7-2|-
TGTGCCAGCAGCTTAGAAGCCTGGGGATACGAGCAGTACTTC
CASSLEAWGYEQYF
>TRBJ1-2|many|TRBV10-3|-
TGTGCCATCAGTGAGTCCTCTGGGGGCTATGGCTACACCTTC
CAISESSGGYGYTF
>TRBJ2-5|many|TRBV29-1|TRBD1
TGCAGCGCCCGACAGGGGGGAGAGACCCAGTACTTC
CSARQGGETQYF
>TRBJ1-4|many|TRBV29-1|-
TGCAGCGTTGAAGATCCGGGGGGAGTAAGGGAAAAACTGTTTTTT
CSVEDPGGVREKLFF
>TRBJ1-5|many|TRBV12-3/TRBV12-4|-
TGTGCCAGCCAGGACCGGGGTCAGCCCCAGCATTTT
CASQDRGQPQHF
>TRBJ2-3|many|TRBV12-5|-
TGTGCTAGTGGGGGCACAGATACGCAGTATTTT
CASGGTDTQYF
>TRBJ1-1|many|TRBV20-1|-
TGCAGTGCCAGCACAGGTTTCCCCACTGAAGCTTTCTTT
CSASTGFPTEAFF
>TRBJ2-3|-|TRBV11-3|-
TGTGCCAGCAGCTTCGCAGGGTCCCTGTCAGATACGCAGTATTTT
CASSFAGSLSDTQYF
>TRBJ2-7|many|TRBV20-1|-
TGCAGTGCCCGGGACGCAAGCTCCTACGAGCAGTACTTC
CSARDASSYEQYF
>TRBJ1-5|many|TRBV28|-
TGTGCCAGCAGTCTCGGGGTGGTTCAGCCCCAGCATTTT
CASSLGVVQPQHF
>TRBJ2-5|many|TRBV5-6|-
TGTGCCAGCAGCTTGTTCTATGAAGAGACCCAGTACTTC
CASSLFYEETQYF
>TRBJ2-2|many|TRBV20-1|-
TGCAGTGCTATTAGCCCATCGAACACCGGGGAGCTGTTTTTT
CSAISPSNTGELFF
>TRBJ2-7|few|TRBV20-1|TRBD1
TGCAGTGCTAGAGATGCCGGGACAGCGGAGTGGGAGCAGTACTTC
CSARDAGTAEWEQYF
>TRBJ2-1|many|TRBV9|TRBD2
TGTGCCAGCAGCGAGAGGCGGGGGGGCTCCTACAATGAGCAGTTCTTC
CASSERRGGSYNEQFF
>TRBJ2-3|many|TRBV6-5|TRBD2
TGTGCCAGCAAGATACTAGCGGGGGGTGGCACAGATACGCAGTATTTT
CASKILAGGGTDTQYF
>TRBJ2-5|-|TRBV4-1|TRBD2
TGCGCCAGCAGCCAGGGGGTAGCGGGGCTACAAGAGACCCAGTACTTC
CASSQGVAGLQETQYF
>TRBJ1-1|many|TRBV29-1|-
TGCAGCGTTGAGAGGAGTCGACAGGCGAATGAAGCTTTCTTT
CSVERSRQANEAFF
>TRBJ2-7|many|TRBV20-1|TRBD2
TGCAGTGCTTTTACTAGCGGGGGCTCCTACGAGCAGTACTTC
CSAFTSGGSYEQYF
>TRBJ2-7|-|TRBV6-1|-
TGTGCCAGCAGTGAACACCGCTACGAGCAGTACTTC
CASSEHRYEQYF
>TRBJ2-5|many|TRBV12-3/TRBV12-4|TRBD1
TGTGCCAGCAGTTTGGGGACAGGGCACGAGACCCAGTACTTC
CASSLGTGHETQYF
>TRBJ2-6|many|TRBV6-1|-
TGTGCCAGCAGTGAAGTCAGGGTAGAGGCTGGGGCCAACGTCCTGACTTTC
CASSEVRVEAGANVLTF
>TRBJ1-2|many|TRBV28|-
TGTGCCAGCAGGGTGGGGGCTCCCGGCTATGGCTACACCTTC
CASRVGAPGYGYTF
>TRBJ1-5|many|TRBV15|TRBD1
TGTGCCACCAGCAGGCCCGAAATTGGACAGGGAAATAGCAATCAGCCCCAGCATTTT
CATSRPEIGQGNSNQPQHF
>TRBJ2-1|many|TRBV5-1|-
TGCGCCAGCAGCGACTACAATGAGCAGTTCTTC
CASSDYNEQFF
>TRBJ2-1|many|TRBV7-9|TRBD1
TGTGCCAGCAGCTTGACCTTGGCGGGACAGGGTGAGCAGTTCTTC
CASSLTLAGQGEQFF
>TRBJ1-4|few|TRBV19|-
TGTGCCAGTAGCCGAGGACTGCCCGCTGAAAAACTGTTTTTT
CASSRGLPAEKLFF
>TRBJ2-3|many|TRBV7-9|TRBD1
TGTGCCAGCAGCTTTCGGACAGGGACCACAGATACGCAGTATTTT
CASSFRTGTTDTQYF
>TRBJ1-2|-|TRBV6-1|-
TGTGCCAGCAGTGAGTACAGGCGCTATGGCTACACCTTC
CASSEYRRYGYTF
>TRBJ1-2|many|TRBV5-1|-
TGCGCCAGCAGAGCAGGGCAGCATGGCTACACCTTC
CASRAGQHGYTF
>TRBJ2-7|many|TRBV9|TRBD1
TGTGCCAGCGCCAGGGGGAATAACGAGCAGTACTTC
CASARGNNEQYF